These 15 T cell receptor beta chains were all obtained from the same sample, sequenced in a study of control samples from healthy donors and cancer patients. Using immunoSEQ multiplex PCR, the repertoire was profiled, and TCRdb retains in-frame clones only, with some absent. The table includes some 79,000 clones, 75% to 90% detected once. The sequenced sample was blood. The source of these receptors is a man aged 50 to 59 in good health.

The J gene is TRBJ1-4, the V gene TRBV6-4, with D unresolved. With 2 bases removed from V and 7 bases from J, the gap between germline ends came to 5 bases. CDR3 size: 12 residues. Germline V gives CDR1 MRHNA, CDR2 SNTAGT. CDR3 nucleotide sequence: TGTGCCAGCAGTGACCGGGGTGAAAAACTGTTTTTT. Protein sequence: CASSDRGEKLFF.

This clone was seen a single time. The CDR3 nucleotides are TGCGCCAGCAGCCAATCCGCGGCCACCTACGAGCAGTACTTC. It translates to CASSQSAATYEQYF. The genes are TRBV4-1 and TRBJ2-7; D gene uncertain. This CDR3 spans 14 amino acids. The V end was cut by 2 bases, the J end by 2 bases, with 10 bases between. Germline CDR1 reads MGHRA; CDR2 reads YSYEKL.

The chain joins TRBV9 to TRBJ2-7, with D uncertain. V lost 4 bases and J 4 bases, leaving 21 bases between the germline ends. The CDR3 totals 16 residues. Germline values: CDR1 SGDLS, CDR2 YYNGEE. The CDR3 sequence: CASSPSAIWQPYEQYF. CDR3 coding DNA: TGTGCCAGCAGCCCCAGCGCGATCTGGCAGCCGTACGAGCAGTACTTC.

As for this clone: Other DNA sequences of this sample code for an identical CDR3. The V gene is TRBV18, the J gene TRBJ1-4, with TRBD1 as a possible D gene (5 bases). The CDR3 is 15 amino acids. Germline CDR1 reads KGHSH; CDR2 reads LQKENI. Trimming pared 5 bases from V and 8 bases from J, leaving 18 bases between. In DNA form, the CDR3 reads TGTGCCAGCTCATCGGGGACTCCCTCAACCGAAAAACTGTTTTTT. Protein product: CASSSGTPSTEKLFF.

The chain has TRBV3-1 (or the pseudogene TRBV3-2) and TRBJ1-6; D might be TRBD1 (5 bases). CDR3 length equals 16 residues. Trimming took 1 base from V and 10 from J, leaving 17 bases between them. Per the germline V gene, CDR1 is LGHDT and CDR2 is YNNKEL (reference sequence). The chain's CDR3 is CASSQGSTGDASPLHF. The DNA of the CDR3 is TGTGCCAGCAGCCAAGGGTCGACGGGGGATGCGTCACCCCTCCACTTT.

The V call is TRBV4-3, the J call TRBJ2-1, with D uncertain. V gave up 1 base and J gave up 5 bases, with 12 bases separating them. Germline CDR1 LGHNA, CDR2 YSLEER. The CDR3 length is 15 residues. CDR3 residues: CASSQVRRPNNEQFF. The CDR3 coding sequence is TGCGCCAGCAGCCAAGTCAGGCGTCCGAACAATGAGCAGTTCTTC.

Note on this clone: The same CDR3 can be traced to other DNA sequences in this sample. The rearrangement joins TRBV5-4 to TRBJ2-3; D is ambiguous. The V end lost 1 base, the J end lost 0 bases, and 0 bases lay between the germline ends. CDR1 and CDR2 (germline): SGHNT, YYREEE (reference sequence). The CDR3 totals 12 residues. The CDR3 region is CASSLSTDTQYF. CDR3 sequence (DNA): TGTGCCAGCAGCTTGAGCACAGATACGCAGTATTTT.

The rearrangement links TRBV2 to TRBJ2-3, with 8 bases identical to TRBD1. The germline V gene encodes CDR1 SNHLY and CDR2 FYNNEI. V lost 7 bases, J lost 1 base, and 10 bases stayed unmatched. This CDR3 contains 16 residues. The CDR3 here is CASKNQGAVGTDTQYF. CDR3 nucleotide sequence: TGTGCCAGCAAAAACCAGGGGGCGGTTGGCACAGATACGCAGTATTTT.

The chain combines TRBV7-3 with TRBJ2-1; 14 bases are a match to TRBD2. The CDR3 contains 16 residues. The junction had 3 bases not matched to a gene; V was cut back by 1 base and J by 7 bases. From germline, CDR1 is SGHTA and CDR2 FQGTGA. This CDR3 is CASSLRLAGGRNEQFF. For the CDR3, the DNA is TGTGCCAGCAGCTTAAGACTAGCGGGGGGGCGTAATGAGCAGTTCTTC.

The rearrangement joins TRBV23-1 to TRBJ1-4, with 8 nucleotides matching TRBD1. TRBV23-1 counts as an open reading frame of uncertain function. There are 15 residues in the CDR3. The ends lost 3 bases at V and 5 bases at J; junction bases unmatched: 5. The CDR3 coding sequence is TGCGCCAGCAGTCAGACCGGGACAGGCAATGAAAAACTGTTTTTT. It specifies CASSQTGTGNEKLFF.

The chain uses TRBV11-2 and TRBJ2-7; the match to TRBD1 covers 10 bases. V lost 5 bases to trimming and J lost 5 bases; unmatched junction nucleotides: 9. The germline V gene has CDR1 SGHAT and CDR2 FQNNGV. The CDR3 has 15 amino acids. In DNA, the CDR3 is TGTGCCAGCAGCCGGTCCGGGACAGGGGTGAACGAGCAGTACTTC. Its protein is CASSRSGTGVNEQYF.

The chain carries TRBV4-2 and TRBJ1-1, with a tentative D call TRBD1 (6 bases). The V gene's germline CDR1 is LGHNA and CDR2 YNFKEQ. Trimming took 4 bases from V and 3 from J, leaving 18 bases between them. The length of the CDR3 is 16 residues. The CDR3, as DNA: TGTGCCAGCAGCCCCCTCGCGGGGGCGAGGGACACTGAAGCTTTCTTT. Its translation is CASSPLAGARDTEAFF.

The gene calls are TRBV2 and TRBJ1-3, with 9 bases aligning to TRBD1. The CDR3 covers 16 residues. Unmatched junction bases numbered 7, after V lost 6 bases and J lost 1 base. CDR1 and CDR2 (germline): SNHLY, FYNNEI. For the CDR3, the DNA is TGTGCCAGCAGCAGACCGGGACAGGGATCTGGAAACACCATATATTTT. This encodes CASSRPGQGSGNTIYF.

The chain carries TRBV6-5 and TRBJ1-2; 8 bases map to TRBD1. The CDR3 sequence is 16 residues long. The ends lost 0 bases at V and 4 bases at J; junction bases unmatched: 7. The V gene's germline CDR1 is MNHEY and CDR2 SVGAGI. The CDR3, as DNA: TGTGCCAGCAGTTACTCCGGACAGGGAGTCGGCTATGGCTACACCTTC. It yields the protein CASSYSGQGVGYGYTF.

The chain recombines TRBV3-1 (or the pseudogene TRBV3-2) with TRBJ1-2; D is unresolved. This CDR3 is 14 amino acids long. The V end was cut by 4 bases, the J end by 4 bases, with 13 bases between. Per the germline V gene, CDR1 is LGHDT and CDR2 is YNNKEL (reference sequence). This CDR3 reads CASSRRPETYGYTF. The DNA of the CDR3 is TGTGCCAGCAGCCGCCGACCTGAGACCTATGGCTACACCTTC.